Below are 20 T cell receptor beta chains sequenced from a single sample in a study of monozygotic twins with inflammatory bowel disease. Reanalyzing the 5' RACE reads, TCRdb keeps one entry per CDR3 protein, without DNA. The specimen's table records about 440,000 distinct CDR3 sequences. Specimen: blood. The receptors were gathered from a human donor with ulcerative colitis or Crohn's disease, or a healthy co-twin of an affected twin (not recorded which).

The rearrangement uses TRBV14 and TRBJ2-7; TCRdb proposes TRBD2, but this gene call is untestable without DNA. The CDR3 is 14 amino acids. In germline, CDR1 is SGHDN, CDR2 FVKESK. The CDR3 here is CASSPGTGLYEQYF.

The gene calls are TRBV5-4 and TRBJ2-2; TCRdb indicates TRBD1, and absent DNA this call remains unverified. Germline V gene sequence: CDR1 SGHNT, CDR2 YYREEE (reference sequence). This CDR3 contains 15 residues. The CDR3 reads CTSSLAGTTVGELFF.

The chain has TRBV29-1 and TRBJ1-1; the TCRdb D gene call, TRBD1, has no DNA to confirm it. This CDR3 comprises 13 residues. Germline CDR1 is SQVTM and CDR2 is ANQGSEA. The chain's CDR3 is CSVEHPGNTEAFF. Based on the CDR3 plus reference TRBV29-1 and TRBJ1-1, the full variable domain is SAVISQKPSRDICQRGTSLTIQCQVDSQVTMMFWYRQQPGQSLTLIATANQGSEATYESGFVIDKFPISRPNLTFSTLTVSNMSPEDSSIYLCSVEHPGNTEAFFGQGTRLTVV.

The rearrangement joins TRBV7-9 to TRBJ1-5. The CDR3 has 14 amino acids. CDR1 and CDR2 from the germline V gene are SEHNR and FQNEAQ (reference sequence). CDR3 loop: CASTSAGSNQPQHF.

This chain connects TRBV4-1 to TRBJ1-1; TCRdb picks TRBD1, but there is no DNA to check that call. CDR3 length: 15 amino acids. Looked up from germline, CDR1 is MGHRA and CDR2 is YSYEKL. The CDR3 reads CASSQVDRGGTEAFF.

The chain uses TRBV28 and TRBJ2-5; TCRdb's D call, TRBD1, is unchecked because there is no DNA. The CDR3 contains 15 residues. CDR1 and CDR2 (germline): MDHEN, SYDVKM. The CDR3 loop is CASRPRDRPQETQYF. The full variable domain, rest sourced from reference TRBV28 and TRBJ2-5, is DVKVTQSSRYLVKRTGEKVFLECVQDMDHENMFWYRQDPGLGLRLIYFSYDVKMKEKGDIPEGYSVSREKKERFSLILESASTNQTSMYLCASRPRDRPQETQYFGPGTRLLVL.

The chain couples TRBV6-1 to TRBJ2-1; checking the TCRdb D call of TRBD2 is not possible without DNA. CDR1 and CDR2 (germline): MNHNS, SASEGT. The CDR3 has 17 amino acids. The CDR3 spells CASSRDIGTSANNEQFF.

The chain links TRBV12-5 to TRBJ2-2; TCRdb's D call of TRBD1 is untestable without DNA. This CDR3 has 15 residues. Germline assignment: CDR1 LGHNT and CDR2 FRNRAP. CDR3 loop: CASGLVQGAPGELFF.

The rearrangement links TRBV7-8 to TRBJ2-2; TCRdb proposes TRBD1, but this gene call is untestable without DNA. Germline V gene lookup returns CDR1 SGHVS and CDR2 FQNEAQ. This CDR3 is 14 amino acids long. CDR3 residues: CASAAGGSTGELFF.

The chain carries TRBV7-9 and TRBJ1-5. Germline assignment: CDR1 SEHNR and CDR2 FQNEAQ (reference sequence). This CDR3 is 12 amino acids long. This CDR3 is CASGEGDQPQHF.

The CDR3 loop reads CASSQAVRGTEAFF. This chain joins TRBV4-3 and TRBJ1-1; there is no DNA to check the TCRdb D call of TRBD1. CDR1 and CDR2 (germline): LGHNA, YSLEER. CDR3 size: 14 residues.

The chain uses TRBV7-9 and TRBJ2-3. The CDR3 is 12 amino acids. Per the germline V gene, CDR1 is SEHNR and CDR2 is FQNEAQ (reference sequence). CDR3 region: CASSPPMGTQYF.

The chain uses TRBV11-3 and TRBJ2-7; TCRdb names TRBD1, which stays unverified in the absence of DNA. The CDR3 extends over 15 amino acids. The germline CDR1 and CDR2 sequences are SGHNT and YENEEA. CDR3 residues: CASSAGHGPYYEQYF.

The chain couples TRBV7-2 to TRBJ1-3. The CDR3 consists of 15 residues. Germline V lookup: CDR1 SGHTA, CDR2 FQGNSA. CDR3 sequence: CASSLTGISGNTIYF. Based on the CDR3 plus reference TRBV7-2 and TRBJ1-3, the full variable domain is GAGVSQSPSNKVTEKGKDVELRCDPISGHTALYWYRQSLGQGLEFLIYFQGNSAPDKSGLPSDRFSAERTGGSVSTLTIQRTQQEDSAVYLCASSLTGISGNTIYFGEGSWLTVV.

The rearrangement links TRBV4-3 to TRBJ2-7. Germline loops: CDR1 LGHNA, CDR2 YSLEER. The CDR3 is 13 amino acids. The CDR3 is CASSQDHGYEQYF.

This chain connects TRBV5-6 to TRBJ1-1; no DNA is available, so the TRBD1 call from TCRdb remains unchecked. The CDR3 is made up of 18 amino acids. Germline V gives CDR1 SGHDT, CDR2 YYEEEE. CDR3: CASSRRLTGLVENTEAFF.

V and J are TRBV20-1 and TRBJ2-2; the TCRdb D gene call, TRBD1, has no DNA to confirm it. Germline-derived CDR1 and CDR2 are DFQATT and SNEGSKA (reference sequence). This CDR3 is built from 14 residues. CDR3 protein: CSAVQGADTGELFF.

The J gene is TRBJ2-5, the V gene TRBV6-2 or TRBV6-3. CDR3 length: 14 amino acids. Germline-derived CDR1 and CDR2 are MNHEY and SVGEGT. CDR3 amino acids: CASSFDSRIETQYF.

The chain uses TRBV6-6 and TRBJ2-2; TCRdb's D call of TRBD1 is untestable without DNA. CDR1 is MNHNY and CDR2 is SVGAGI in the germline V gene (reference sequence). The CDR3 has 14 amino acids. This CDR3 reads CASFQTPVTGELFF.

The chain joins TRBV27 to TRBJ2-3; TCRdb names TRBD1, which stays unverified in the absence of DNA. Germline CDR1 and CDR2: MNHEY and SMNVEV (reference sequence). The CDR3 is 14 amino acids. The CDR3 sequence is CASTNRGETDTQYF.